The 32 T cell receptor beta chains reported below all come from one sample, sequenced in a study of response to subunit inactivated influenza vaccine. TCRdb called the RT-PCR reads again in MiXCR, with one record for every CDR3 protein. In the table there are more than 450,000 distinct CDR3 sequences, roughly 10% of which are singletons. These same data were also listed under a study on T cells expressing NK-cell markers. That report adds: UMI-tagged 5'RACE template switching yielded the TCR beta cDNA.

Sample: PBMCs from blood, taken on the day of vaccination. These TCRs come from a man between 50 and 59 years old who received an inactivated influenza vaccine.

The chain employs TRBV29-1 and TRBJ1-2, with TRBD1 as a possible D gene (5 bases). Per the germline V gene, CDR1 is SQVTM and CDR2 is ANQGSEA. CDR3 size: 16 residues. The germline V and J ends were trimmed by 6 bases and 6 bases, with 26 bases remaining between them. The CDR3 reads CSVRRDPNIIIDGYTF. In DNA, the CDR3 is TGCAGCGTCCGTAGGGACCCCAACATTATTATCGATGGCTACACCTTC.

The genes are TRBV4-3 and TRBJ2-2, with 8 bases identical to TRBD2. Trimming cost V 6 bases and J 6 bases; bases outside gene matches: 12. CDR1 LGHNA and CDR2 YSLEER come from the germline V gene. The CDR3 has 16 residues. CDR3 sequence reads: CASRSEGRGGPGELFF. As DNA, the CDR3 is TGCGCCAGCAGATCCGAAGGTCGGGGGGGGCCCGGGGAGCTGTTTTTT.

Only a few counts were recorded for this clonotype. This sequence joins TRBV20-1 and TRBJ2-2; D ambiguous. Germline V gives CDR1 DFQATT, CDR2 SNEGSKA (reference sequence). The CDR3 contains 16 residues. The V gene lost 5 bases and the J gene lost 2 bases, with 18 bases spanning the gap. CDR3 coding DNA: TGCAGTGCTTCCAGGATTGGTGGGGATAACACCGGGGAGCTGTTTTTT. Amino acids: CSASRIGGDNTGELFF.

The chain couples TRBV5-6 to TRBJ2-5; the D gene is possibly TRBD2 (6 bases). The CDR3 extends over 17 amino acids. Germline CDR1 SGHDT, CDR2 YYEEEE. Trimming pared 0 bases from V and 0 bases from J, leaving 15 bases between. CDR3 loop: CASSLVGSGVYQETQYF. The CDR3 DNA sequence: TGTGCCAGCAGCTTGGTCGGTTCGGGGGTGTACCAAGAGACCCAGTACTTC. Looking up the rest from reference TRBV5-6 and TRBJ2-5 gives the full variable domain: DAGVTQSPTHLIKTRGQQVTLRCSPKSGHDTVSWYQQALGQGPQFIFQYYEEEERQRGNFPDRFSGHQFPNYSSELNVNALLLGDSALYLCASSLVGSGVYQETQYFGPGTRLLVL.

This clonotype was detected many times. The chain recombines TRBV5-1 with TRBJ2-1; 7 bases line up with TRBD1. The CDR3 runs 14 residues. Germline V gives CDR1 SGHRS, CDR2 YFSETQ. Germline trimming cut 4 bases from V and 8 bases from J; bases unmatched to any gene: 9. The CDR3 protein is CASSMGQSTDEQFF. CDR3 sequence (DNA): TGCGCCAGCAGCATGGGACAGTCTACCGATGAGCAGTTCTTC.

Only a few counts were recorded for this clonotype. The CDR3 nucleotides read TGTGCCAGCAGTCTTGTGGGGGATGAAAAACTGTTTTTT. Its translation: CASSLVGDEKLFF. The rearrangement uses TRBV28 and TRBJ1-4, with D perhaps TRBD1 (5 bases). The ends were cut back, 5 bases at V and 6 bases at J, with 10 bases in the middle. The length of the CDR3 is 13 residues. CDR1 is MDHEN and CDR2 is SYDVKM in the germline V gene.

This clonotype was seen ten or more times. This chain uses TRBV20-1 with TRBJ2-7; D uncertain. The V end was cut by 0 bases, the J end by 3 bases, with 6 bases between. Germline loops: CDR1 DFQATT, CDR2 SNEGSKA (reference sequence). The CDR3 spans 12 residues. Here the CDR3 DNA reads TGCAGTGCTAGAGAGGGCGTCTACGAGCAGTACTTC. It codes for CSAREGVYEQYF.

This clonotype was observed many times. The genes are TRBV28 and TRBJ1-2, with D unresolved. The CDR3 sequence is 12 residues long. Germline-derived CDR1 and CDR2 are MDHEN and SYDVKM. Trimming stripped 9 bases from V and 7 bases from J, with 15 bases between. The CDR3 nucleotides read TGTGCCAGTATCGATAAATCCGGTGGCTACACCTTC. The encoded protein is CASIDKSGGYTF.

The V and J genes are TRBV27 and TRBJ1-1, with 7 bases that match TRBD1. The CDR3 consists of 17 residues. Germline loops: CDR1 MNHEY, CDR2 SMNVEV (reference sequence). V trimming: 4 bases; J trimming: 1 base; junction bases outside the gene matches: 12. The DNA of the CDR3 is TGTGCCAGCAGTTATAATGCCGGGACAGCGACGAACACTGAAGCTTTCTTT. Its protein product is CASSYNAGTATNTEAFF.

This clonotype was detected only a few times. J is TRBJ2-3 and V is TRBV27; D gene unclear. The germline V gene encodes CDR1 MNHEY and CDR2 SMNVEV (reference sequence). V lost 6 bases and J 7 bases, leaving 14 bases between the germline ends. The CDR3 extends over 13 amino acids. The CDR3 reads CASSLDLWNTQYF. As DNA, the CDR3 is TGTGCCAGCAGCCTTGATTTATGGAATACGCAGTATTTT.

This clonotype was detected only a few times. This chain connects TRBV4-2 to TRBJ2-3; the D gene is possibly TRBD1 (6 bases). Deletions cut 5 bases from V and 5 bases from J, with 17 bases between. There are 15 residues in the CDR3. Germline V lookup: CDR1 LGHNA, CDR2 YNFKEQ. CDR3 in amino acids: CASSKNTGPIDTQYF. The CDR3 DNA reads TGTGCCAGCAGCAAAAATACAGGGCCGATAGATACGCAGTATTTT.

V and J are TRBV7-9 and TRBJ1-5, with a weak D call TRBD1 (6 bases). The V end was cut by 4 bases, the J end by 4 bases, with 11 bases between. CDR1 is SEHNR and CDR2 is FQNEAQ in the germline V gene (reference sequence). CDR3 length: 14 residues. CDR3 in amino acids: CASSSPGQNQPQHF. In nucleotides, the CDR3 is TGTGCCAGCAGCTCCCCGGGACAAAATCAGCCCCAGCATTTT.

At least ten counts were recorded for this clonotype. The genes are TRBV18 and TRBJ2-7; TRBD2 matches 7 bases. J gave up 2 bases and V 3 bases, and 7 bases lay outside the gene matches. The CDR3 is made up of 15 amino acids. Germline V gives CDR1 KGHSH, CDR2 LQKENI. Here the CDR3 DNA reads TGTGCCAGCTCACCGTCGAAGGGACTAACCTACGAGCAGTACTTC. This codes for CASSPSKGLTYEQYF.

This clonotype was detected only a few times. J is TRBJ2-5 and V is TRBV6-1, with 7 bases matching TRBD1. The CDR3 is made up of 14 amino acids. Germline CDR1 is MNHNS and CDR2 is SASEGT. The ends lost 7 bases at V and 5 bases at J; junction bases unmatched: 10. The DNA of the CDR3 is TGTGCCAGCACGCTTTCCCAGACAGGGGAGACCCAGTACTTC. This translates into CASTLSQTGETQYF.

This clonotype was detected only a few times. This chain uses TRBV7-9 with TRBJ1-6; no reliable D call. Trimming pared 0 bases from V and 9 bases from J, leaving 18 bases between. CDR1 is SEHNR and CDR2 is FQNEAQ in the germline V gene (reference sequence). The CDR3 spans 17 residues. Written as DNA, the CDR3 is TGTGCCAGCAGCTTAGCTCTGACGCACCTTGGGATTTCACCCCTCCACTTT. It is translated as CASSLALTHLGISPLHF.

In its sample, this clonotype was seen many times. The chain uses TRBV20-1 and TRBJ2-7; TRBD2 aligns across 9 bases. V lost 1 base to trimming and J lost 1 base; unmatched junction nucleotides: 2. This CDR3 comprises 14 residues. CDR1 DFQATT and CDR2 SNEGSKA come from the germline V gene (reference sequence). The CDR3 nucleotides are TGCAGTGCTAGAGGTCTAGCGGGATCCTACGAGCAGTACTTC. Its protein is CSARGLAGSYEQYF.

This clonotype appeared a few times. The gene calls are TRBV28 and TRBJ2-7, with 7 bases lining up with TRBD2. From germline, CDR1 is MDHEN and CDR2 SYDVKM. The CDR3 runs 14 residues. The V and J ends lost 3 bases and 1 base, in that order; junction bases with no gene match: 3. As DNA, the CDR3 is TGTGCCAGCAGTTTTGGGGGGGTTTCCTACGAGCAGTACTTC. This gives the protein CASSFGGVSYEQYF.

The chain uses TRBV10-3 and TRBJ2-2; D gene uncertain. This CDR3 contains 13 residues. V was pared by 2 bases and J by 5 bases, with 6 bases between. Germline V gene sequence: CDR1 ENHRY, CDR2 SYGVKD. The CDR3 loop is CAISEMPTGELFF. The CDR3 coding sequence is TGTGCCATCAGTGAGATGCCTACCGGGGAGCTGTTTTTT.

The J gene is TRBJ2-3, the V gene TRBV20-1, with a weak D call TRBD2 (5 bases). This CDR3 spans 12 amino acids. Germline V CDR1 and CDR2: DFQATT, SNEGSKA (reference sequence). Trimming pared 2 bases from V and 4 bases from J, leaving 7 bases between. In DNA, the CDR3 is TGCAGTGCTAGACTAGCCTCAGATACGCAGTATTTT. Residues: CSARLASDTQYF.

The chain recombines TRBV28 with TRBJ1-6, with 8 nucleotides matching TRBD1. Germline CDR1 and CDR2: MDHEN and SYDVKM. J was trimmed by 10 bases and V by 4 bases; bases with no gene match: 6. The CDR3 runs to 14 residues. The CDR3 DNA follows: TGTGCCAGCAGTTCCGGACAGGGACGGTCACCCCTCCACTTT. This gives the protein CASSSGQGRSPLHF.

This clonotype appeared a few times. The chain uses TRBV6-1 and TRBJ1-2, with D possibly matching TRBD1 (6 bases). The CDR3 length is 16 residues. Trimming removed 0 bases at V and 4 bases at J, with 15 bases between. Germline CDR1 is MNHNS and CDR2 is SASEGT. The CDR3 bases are TGTGCCAGCAGTGAAGCGCTTCGAGGGGGGACCTATGGCTACACCTTC. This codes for CASSEALRGGTYGYTF.

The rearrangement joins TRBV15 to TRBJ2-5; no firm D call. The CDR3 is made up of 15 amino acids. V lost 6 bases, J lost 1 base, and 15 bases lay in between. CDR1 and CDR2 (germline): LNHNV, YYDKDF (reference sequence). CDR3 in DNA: TGTGCCACCAGTCGAGGTTGGAGCGTCCAAGAGACCCAGTACTTC. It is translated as CATSRGWSVQETQYF.

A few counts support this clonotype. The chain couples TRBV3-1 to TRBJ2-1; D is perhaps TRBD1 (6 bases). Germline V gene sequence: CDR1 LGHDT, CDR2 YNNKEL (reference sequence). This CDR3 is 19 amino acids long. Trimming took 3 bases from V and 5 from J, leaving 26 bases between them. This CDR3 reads CASSHDTGLGSDVHNEQFF. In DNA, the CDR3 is TGTGCCAGCAGCCATGATACAGGGCTTGGGTCCGACGTTCACAATGAGCAGTTCTTC.

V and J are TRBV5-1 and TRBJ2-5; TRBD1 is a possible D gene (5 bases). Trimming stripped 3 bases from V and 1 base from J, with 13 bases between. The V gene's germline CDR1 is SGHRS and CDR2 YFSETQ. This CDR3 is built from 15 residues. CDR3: CASSSLTGSQETQYF. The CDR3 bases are TGCGCCAGCAGCTCACTAACAGGTAGCCAAGAGACCCAGTACTTC.

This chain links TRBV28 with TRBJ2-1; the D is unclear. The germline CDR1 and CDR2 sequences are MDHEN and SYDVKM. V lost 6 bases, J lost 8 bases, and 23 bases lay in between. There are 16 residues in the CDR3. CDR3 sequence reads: CASSRVVTLVNYEQFF. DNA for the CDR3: TGTGCCAGCAGCCGGGTCGTAACGCTGGTTAACTATGAGCAGTTCTTC.

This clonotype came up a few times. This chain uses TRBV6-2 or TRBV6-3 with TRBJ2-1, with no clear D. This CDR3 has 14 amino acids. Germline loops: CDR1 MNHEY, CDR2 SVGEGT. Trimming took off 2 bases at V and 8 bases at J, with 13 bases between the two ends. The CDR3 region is CASSYGRLVHEQFF. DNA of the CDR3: TGTGCCAGCAGTTACGGGCGGCTAGTCCATGAGCAGTTCTTC.

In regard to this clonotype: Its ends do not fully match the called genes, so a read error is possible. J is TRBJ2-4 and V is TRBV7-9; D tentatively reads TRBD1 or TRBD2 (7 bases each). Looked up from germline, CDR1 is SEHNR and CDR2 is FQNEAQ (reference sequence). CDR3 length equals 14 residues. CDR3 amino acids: CASTRGGFGNRKAF. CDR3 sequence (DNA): TGTGCCAGCACCAGGGGGGGGTTCGGGAACAGAAAAGCCTTC. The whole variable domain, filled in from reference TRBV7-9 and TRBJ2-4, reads DTGVSQNPRHKITKRGQNVTFRCDPISEHNRLYWYRQTLGQGPEFLTYFQNEAQLEKSRLLSDRFSAERPKGSFSTLEIQRTEQGDSAMYLCASTRGGFGNRKAFGAGTRLSVL.

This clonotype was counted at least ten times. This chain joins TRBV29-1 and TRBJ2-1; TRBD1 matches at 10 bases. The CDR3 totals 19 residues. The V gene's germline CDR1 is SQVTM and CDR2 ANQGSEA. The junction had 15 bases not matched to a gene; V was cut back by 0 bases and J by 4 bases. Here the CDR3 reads CSVEDGGIRDRGLYNEQFF. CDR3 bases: TGCAGCGTTGAAGATGGGGGGATCCGGGACAGGGGCCTTTACAATGAGCAGTTCTTC.

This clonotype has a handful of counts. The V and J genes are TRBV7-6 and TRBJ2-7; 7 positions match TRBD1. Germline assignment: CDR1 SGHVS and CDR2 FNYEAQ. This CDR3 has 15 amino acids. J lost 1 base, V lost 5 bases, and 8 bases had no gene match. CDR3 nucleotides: TGTGCCAGCAGCCCCGACAGGGTGGCTTCCTACGAGCAGTACTTC. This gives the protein CASSPDRVASYEQYF.

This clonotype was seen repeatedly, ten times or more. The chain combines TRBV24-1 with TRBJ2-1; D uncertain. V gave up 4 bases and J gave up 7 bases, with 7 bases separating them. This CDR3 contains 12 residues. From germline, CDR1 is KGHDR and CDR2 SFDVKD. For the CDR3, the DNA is TGTGCCACCAGTGACTACCTTAATGAGCAGTTCTTC. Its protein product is CATSDYLNEQFF.

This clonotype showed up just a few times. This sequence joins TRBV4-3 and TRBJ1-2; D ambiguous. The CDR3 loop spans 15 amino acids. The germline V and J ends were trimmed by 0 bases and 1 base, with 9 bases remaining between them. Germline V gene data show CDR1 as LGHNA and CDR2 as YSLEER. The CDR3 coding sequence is TGCGCCAGCAGCCAAGATGGGATTCTTAACTATGGCTACACCTTC. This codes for CASSQDGILNYGYTF.

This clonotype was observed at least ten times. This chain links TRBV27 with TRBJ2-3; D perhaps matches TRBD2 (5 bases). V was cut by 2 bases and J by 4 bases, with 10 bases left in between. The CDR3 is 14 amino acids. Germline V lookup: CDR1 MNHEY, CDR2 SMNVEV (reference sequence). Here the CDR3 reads CASSLRRYPDTQYF. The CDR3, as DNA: TGTGCCAGCAGTTTAAGGAGGTACCCAGATACGCAGTATTTT.